This paragraph reports one T cell receptor (beta chain). The CDR3 loop spans 15 amino acids. In germline, CDR1 is GTSNPN, CDR2 SVGIG (reference sequence). Trimming took off 0 bases at V and 4 bases at J, with 15 bases between the two ends. The data derive from a study of cytomegalovirus exposure and HLA in healthy donors. With 60 Vbeta and 13 Jbeta primers, the PCR was carried out. Sequenced by immunoSEQ multiplex PCR; TCRdb stores in-frame clones only, minus some. The sample spans some 71,000 clones; the ten largest clones claim over 1.5%. The source material was PBMCs. V is TRBV30 and J is TRBJ1-1; D unclear. This clonotype originated in a woman in her 30s in good health and CMV-seronegative. The CDR3 here is CAWSVRTLTATEAFF. CDR3 nucleotides: TGTGCCTGGAGTGTACGGACTCTTACGGCCACTGAAGCTTTCTTT.